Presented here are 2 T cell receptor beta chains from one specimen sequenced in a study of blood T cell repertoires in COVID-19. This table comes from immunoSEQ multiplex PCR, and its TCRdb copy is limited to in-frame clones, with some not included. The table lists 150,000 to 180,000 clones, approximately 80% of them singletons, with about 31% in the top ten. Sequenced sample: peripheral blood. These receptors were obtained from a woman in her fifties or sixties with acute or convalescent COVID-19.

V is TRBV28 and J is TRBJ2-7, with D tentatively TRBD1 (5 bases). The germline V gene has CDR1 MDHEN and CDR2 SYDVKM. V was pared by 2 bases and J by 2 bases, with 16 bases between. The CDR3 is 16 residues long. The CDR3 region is CASSLGPSGIAYEQYV. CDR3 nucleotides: TGTGCCAGCAGTTTAGGCCCCTCAGGGATAGCCTACGAGCAGTACGTC.

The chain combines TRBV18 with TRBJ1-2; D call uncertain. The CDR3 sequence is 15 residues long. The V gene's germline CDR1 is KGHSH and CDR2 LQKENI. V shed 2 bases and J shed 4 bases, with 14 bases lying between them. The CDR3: CASSPKEGRGYGYTF. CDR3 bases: TGTGCCAGCTCACCAAAAGAAGGGCGGGGCTATGGCTACACCTTC.